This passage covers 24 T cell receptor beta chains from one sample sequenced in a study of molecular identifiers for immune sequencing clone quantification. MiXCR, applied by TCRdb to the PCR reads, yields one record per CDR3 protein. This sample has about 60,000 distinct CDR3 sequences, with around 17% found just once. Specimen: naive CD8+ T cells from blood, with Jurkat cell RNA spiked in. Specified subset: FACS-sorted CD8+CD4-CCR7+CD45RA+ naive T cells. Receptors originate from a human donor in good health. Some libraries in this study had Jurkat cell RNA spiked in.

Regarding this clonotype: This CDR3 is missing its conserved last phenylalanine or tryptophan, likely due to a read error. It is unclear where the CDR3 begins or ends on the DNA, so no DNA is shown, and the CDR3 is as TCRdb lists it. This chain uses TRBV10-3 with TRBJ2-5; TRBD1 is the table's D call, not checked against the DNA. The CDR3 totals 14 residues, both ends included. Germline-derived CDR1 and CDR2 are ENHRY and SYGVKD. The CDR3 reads CAISEVGGKETRYL.

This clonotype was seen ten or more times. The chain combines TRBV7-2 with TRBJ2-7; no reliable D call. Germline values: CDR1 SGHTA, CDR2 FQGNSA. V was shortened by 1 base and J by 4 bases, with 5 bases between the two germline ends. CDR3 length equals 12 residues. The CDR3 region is CASSLDWYEQYF. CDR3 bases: TGTGCCAGCAGCTTAGATTGGTACGAGCAGTACTTC.

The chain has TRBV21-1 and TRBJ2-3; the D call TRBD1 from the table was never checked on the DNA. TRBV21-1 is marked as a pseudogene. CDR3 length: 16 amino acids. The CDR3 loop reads CASTEEGGGVTDTQYF. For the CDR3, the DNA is TGTGCCAGCACCGAAGAGGGGGGGGGTGTGACAGATACGCAGTATTTT.

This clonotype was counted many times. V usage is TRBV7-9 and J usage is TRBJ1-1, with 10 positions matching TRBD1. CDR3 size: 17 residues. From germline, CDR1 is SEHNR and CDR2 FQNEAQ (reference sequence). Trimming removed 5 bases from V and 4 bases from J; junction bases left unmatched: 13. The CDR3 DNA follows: TGTGCCAGCAGCCCAGCTGTTCTAGGGACAGGGGTCACTGAAGCTTTCTTT. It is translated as CASSPAVLGTGVTEAFF. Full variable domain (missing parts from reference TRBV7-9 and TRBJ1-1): DTGVSQNPRHKITKRGQNVTFRCDPISEHNRLYWYRQTLGQGPEFLTYFQNEAQLEKSRLLSDRFSAERPKGSFSTLEIQRTEQGDSAMYLCASSPAVLGTGVTEAFFGQGTRLTVV.

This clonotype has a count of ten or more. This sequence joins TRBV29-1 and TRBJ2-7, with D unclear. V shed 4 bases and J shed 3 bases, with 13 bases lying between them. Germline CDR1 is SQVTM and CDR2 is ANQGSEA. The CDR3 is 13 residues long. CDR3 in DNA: TGCAGCGTTGTGTTTGCGGTGAGCTACGAGCAGTACTTC. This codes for CSVVFAVSYEQYF.

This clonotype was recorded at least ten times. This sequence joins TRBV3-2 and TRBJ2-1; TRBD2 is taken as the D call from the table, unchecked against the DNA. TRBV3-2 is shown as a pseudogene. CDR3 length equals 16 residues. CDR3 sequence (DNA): TGTGCCAGCAGCCATCCCGGCGGGAGTAGATACAATGAGCAGTTCTTC. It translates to CASSHPGGSRYNEQFF.

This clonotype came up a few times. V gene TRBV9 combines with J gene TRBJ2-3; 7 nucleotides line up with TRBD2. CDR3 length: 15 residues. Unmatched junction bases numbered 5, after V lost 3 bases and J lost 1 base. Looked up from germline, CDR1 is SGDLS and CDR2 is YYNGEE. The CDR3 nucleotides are TGTGCCAGCAGCGCCCGACTAGCAGGCACAGATACGCAGTATTTT. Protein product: CASSARLAGTDTQYF.

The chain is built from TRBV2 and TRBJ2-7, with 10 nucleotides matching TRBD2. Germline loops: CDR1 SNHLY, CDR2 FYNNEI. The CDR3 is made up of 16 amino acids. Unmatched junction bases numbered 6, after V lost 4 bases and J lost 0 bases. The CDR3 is CASSGGASGSSYEQYF. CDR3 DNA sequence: TGTGCCAGCAGTGGGGGTGCTAGCGGGAGCTCCTACGAGCAGTACTTC.

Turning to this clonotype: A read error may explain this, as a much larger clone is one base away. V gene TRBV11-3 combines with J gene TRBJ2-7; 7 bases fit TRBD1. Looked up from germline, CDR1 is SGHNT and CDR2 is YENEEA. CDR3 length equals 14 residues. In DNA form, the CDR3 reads TGTGCCAGCAGCTTACCGGGACAGAGCTACGGGCAGTACTTC. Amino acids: CASSLPGQSYGQYF.

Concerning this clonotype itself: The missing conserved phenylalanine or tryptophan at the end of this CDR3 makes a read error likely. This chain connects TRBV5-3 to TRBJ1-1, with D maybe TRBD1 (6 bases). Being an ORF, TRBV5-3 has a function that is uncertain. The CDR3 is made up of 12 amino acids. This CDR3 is CASSLGTPEAFS. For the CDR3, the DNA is TGTGCCAGCAGCTTGGGGACACCTGAAGCTTTCTCT.

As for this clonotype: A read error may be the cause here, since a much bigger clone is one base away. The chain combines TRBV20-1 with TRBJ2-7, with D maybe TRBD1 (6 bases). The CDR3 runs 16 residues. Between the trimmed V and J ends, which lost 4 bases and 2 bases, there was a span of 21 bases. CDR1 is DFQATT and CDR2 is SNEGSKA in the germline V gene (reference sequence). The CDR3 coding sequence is TGCAGTGCTAAAGATCTAGGTGGGACAACAACCTACGAGCAGTACTTC. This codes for CSAKDLGGTTTYEQYF.

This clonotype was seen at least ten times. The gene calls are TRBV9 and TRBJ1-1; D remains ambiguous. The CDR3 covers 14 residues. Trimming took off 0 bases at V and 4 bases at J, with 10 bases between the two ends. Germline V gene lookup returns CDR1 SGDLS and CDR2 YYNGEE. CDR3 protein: CASSVASKGTEAFF. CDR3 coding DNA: TGTGCCAGCAGCGTAGCCTCGAAAGGCACTGAAGCTTTCTTT.

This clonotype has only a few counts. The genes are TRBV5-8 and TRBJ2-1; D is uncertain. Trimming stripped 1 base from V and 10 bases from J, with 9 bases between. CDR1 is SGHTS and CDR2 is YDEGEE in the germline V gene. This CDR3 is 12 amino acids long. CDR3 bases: TGTGCCAGCAGCTTGTCATTCCCCGAGCAGTTCTTC. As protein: CASSLSFPEQFF. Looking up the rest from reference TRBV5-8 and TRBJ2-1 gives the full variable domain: EAGVTQSPTHLIKTRGQQATLRCSPISGHTSVYWYQQALGLGLQFLLWYDEGEERNRGNFPPRFSGRQFPNYSSELNVNALELEDSALYLCASSLSFPEQFFGPGTRLTVL.

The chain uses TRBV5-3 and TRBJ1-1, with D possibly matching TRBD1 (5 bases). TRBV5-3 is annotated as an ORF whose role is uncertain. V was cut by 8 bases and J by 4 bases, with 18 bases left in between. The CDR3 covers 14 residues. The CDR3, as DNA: TGTGCCAGCAGCCTGGCTTGGAGGGGCACTGAAGCTTTCTTT. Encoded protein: CASSLAWRGTEAFF.

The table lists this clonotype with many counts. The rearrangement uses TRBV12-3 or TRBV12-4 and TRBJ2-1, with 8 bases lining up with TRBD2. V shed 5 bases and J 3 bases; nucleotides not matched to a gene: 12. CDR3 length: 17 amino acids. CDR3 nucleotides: TGTGCCAGCAGTCAAAGATTAGCGGGATTAGTCTACAATGAGCAGTTCTTC. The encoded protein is CASSQRLAGLVYNEQFF.

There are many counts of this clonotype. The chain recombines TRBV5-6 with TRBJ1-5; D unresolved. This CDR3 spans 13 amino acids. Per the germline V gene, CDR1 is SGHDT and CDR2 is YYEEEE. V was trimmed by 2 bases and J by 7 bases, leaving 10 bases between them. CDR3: CASSLGAHQPQHF. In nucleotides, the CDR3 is TGTGCCAGCAGCTTAGGAGCTCACCAGCCCCAGCATTTT.

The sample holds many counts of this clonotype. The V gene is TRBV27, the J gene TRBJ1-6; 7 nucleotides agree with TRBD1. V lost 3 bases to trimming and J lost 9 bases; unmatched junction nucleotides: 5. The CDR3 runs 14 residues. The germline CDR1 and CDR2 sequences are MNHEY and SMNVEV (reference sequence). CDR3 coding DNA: TGTGCCAGCAGTTTGAGGGACAGCCGTTCACCCCTCCACTTT. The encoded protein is CASSLRDSRSPLHF.

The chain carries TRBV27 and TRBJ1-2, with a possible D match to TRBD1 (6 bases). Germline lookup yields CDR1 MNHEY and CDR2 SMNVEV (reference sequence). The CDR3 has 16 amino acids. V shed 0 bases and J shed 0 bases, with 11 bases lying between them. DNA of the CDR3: TGTGCCAGCAGTTTATCGATAGGGGGGACTAACTATGGCTACACCTTC. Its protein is CASSLSIGGTNYGYTF.

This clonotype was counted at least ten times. CDR3 DNA sequence: TGCAGCGTCGTCGACAGCCCCTACGAGCAGTACTTC. Protein product: CSVVDSPYEQYF. V gene TRBV29-1 combines with J gene TRBJ2-7; maybe TRBD1 (5 bases). CDR3 length: 12 amino acids. CDR1 is SQVTM, CDR2 ANQGSEA, per germline. V lost 6 bases, J lost 2 bases, and 11 bases lay in between.

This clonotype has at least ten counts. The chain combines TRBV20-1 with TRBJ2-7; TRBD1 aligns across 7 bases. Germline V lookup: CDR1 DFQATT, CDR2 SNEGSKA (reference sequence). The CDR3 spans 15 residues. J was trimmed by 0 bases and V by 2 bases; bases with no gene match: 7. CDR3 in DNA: TGCAGTGCTAGACCTCTACAGGGGTACTCCTACGAGCAGTACTTC. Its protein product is CSARPLQGYSYEQYF.

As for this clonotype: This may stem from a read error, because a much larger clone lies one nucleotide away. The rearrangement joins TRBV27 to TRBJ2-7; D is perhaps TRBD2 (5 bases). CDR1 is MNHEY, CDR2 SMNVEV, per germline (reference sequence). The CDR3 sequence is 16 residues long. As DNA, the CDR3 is TGTGCCAGCGGTTTATCGGGGTTTAGGGTGGCCTACGAGCAGTACTTC. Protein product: CASGLSGFRVAYEQYF.

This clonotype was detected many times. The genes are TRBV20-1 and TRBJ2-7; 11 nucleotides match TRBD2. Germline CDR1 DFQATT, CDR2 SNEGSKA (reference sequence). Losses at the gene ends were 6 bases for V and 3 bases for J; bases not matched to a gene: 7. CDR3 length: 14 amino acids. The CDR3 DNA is TGCAGTGCCAGGGGACTAGCGGAACTCTACGAGCAGTACTTC. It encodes CSARGLAELYEQYF.

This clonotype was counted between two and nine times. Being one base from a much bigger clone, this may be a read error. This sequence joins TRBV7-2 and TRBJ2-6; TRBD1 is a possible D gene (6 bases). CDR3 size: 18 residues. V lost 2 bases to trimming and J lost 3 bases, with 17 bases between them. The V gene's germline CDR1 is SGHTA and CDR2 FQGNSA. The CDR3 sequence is CASSLRRQAYFGANVLTF. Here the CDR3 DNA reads TGTGCCAGCAGCTTACGTAGACAGGCATACTTTGGGGCCAACGTCCTGACTTTC.

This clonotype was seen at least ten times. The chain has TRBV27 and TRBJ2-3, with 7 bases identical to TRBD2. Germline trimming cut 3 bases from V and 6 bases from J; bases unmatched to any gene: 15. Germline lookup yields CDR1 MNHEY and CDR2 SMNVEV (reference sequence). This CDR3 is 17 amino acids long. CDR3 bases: TGTGCCAGCAGTTTGCTCCCGGGACTACGGGTTTCGGATACGCAGTATTTT. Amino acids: CASSLLPGLRVSDTQYF.